A single T cell receptor beta chain is shown here with its context. Its antigen is currently unknown. Time point in this sample: persistent/refractory GD, antithyroid drugs over 5 years with positive TRAb. PBMC RNA was the source of the TCR library. Germline CDR1 GTSNPN, CDR2 SVGIG (reference sequence). This CDR3 comprises 12 residues. The V end lost 3 bases, the J end lost 1 base, and 5 bases lay between the germline ends. The data are from a study of regulatory T cells in long-lasting Graves disease. The study, taken as a whole, reports: Persistent Graves' patients showed reduced TCR diversity versus newly diagnosed patients. The study found persistent patients shared more public clonotypes (over 2,500) than new patients (just over 950). Small numbers of samples may have cut accuracy.

Both iRepertoire HTBI primers and Arm-PCR of CDR3 regions were used to build the TCR beta libraries. MiXCR was run by TCRdb on the multiplex PCR reads, yielding one entry per CDR3 protein. The sample holds 310,000 or so distinct CDR3 sequences, around 20% seen once. The sequenced sample was peripheral blood mononuclear cells (PBMCs), obtained when the disease was refractory, from a patient treated with antithyroid drugs. The clonotype was recovered from a female donor with Graves disease. The rearrangement uses TRBV30 and TRBJ2-3; D unclear. CDR3 amino acids: CAWRDGTDTQYF. The CDR3 bases are TGTGCCTGGAGGGACGGCACAGATACGCAGTATTTT. The whole variable domain, remainder taken from reference TRBV30 and TRBJ2-3, is SQTIHQWPATLVQPVGSPLSLECTVEGTSNPNLYWYRQAAGRGLQLLFYSVGIGQISSEVPQNLSASRPQDRQFILSSKKLLLSDSGFYLCAWRDGTDTQYFGPGTRLTVL.